This TCR beta chain was profiled in a study of blood T cell repertoires in COVID-19. Looking at the study overall: The origin of the acute and convalescent COVID-19 samples was the United States, Italy and Spain.

How the authors handled the data: Counts of nucleated cells, estimated from reference gene primer amplification, were obtained. Assay used: immunoSEQ multiplex PCR; TCRdb lists only in-frame clones, some missing. V and J calls and clone size are as listed in that table; D and trimming were resolved from the DNA. The sample yields 90,000 to 95,000 clones, around nine tenths seen once. Losses at the gene ends were 4 bases for V and 4 bases for J; bases not matched to a gene: 4. The CDR3 has 16 amino acids. Germline-derived CDR1 and CDR2 are LGHDT and YNNKEL (reference sequence). The sequencing sample was made of peripheral blood. This TCR was sampled from a woman between 65 and 79 years old with acute or convalescent COVID-19. The J gene is TRBJ2-1, the V gene TRBV3-1 (or the pseudogene TRBV3-2); 13 bases are shared with TRBD2. The CDR3 here is CASSPTSGRDYNEQFF. The CDR3 DNA sequence: TGTGCCAGCAGCCCCACTAGCGGGAGGGATTACAATGAGCAGTTCTTC.